The entry below describes one T cell receptor beta chain. Method: immunoSEQ multiplex PCR; TCRdb's copy keeps in-frame clones and lacks some. Of a few million clones in the sample, approximately 96% were seen once. Naive CD45RA+ and memory CD45RA-negative subsets were split from CD4+ cells. The sample originates from a study of shared clonotypes between healthy human individuals. CDR1 is GTSNPN and CDR2 is SVGIG in the germline V gene (reference sequence). The CDR3 contains 15 residues. V gave up 0 bases and J gave up 6 bases; unmatched junction bases: 4. This clonotype was obtained from a young man in good health. The sample consisted of naive CD4+ T cells sorted from blood. Subset meaning: CD45RA+ positively selected. V and J are TRBV30 and TRBJ2-2; 10 bases match TRBD2. CDR3 in amino acids: CAWSVGAGGAGELFF. The CDR3 nucleotides read TGTGCCTGGAGTGTGGGAGCGGGAGGGGCCGGGGAGCTGTTTTTT.